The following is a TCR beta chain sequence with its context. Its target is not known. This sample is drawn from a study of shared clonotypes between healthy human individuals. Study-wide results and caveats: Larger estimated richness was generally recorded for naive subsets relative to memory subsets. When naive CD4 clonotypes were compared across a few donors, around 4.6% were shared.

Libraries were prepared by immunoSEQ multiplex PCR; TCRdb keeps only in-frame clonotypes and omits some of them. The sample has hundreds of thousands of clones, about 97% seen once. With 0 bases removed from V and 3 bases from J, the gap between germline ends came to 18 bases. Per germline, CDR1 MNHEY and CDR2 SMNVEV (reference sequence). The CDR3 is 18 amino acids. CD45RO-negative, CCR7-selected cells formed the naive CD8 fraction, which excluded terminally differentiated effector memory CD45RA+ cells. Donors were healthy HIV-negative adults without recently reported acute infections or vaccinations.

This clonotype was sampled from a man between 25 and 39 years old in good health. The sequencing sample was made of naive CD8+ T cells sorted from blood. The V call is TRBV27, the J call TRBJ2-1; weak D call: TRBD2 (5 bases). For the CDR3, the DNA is TGTGCCAGCAGTTTATCGGCCGAGGAAGCGGCCTACTACAATGAGCAGTTCTTC. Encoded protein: CASSLSAEEAAYYNEQFF.